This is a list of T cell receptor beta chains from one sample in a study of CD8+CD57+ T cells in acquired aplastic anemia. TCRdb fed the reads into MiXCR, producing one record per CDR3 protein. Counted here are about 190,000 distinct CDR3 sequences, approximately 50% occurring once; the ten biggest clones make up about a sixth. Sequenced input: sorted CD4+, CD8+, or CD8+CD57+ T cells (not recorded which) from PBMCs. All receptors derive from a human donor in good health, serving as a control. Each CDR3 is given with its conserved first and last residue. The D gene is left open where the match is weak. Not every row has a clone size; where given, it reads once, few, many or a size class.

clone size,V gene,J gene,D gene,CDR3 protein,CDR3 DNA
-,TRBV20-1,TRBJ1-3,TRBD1,CSAREGGQGNTIYF,TGCAGTGCTAGAGAGGGGGGACAGGGAAACACCATATATTTT
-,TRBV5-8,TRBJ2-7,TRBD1,CASSFTGGNYEQYF,TGTGCCAGCAGCTTCACAGGGGGGAACTACGAGCAGTACTTC
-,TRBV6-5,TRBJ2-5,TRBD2,CASRAGGKETQYF,TGTGCCAGCCGAGCGGGAGGGAAAGAGACCCAGTACTTC
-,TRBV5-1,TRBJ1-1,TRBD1,CASSLGGTGNTEAFF,TGCGCCAGCAGCCTGGGAGGGACAGGGAACACTGAAGCTTTCTTT
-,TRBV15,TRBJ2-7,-,CATSRDRRGPYEQYF,TGTGCCACCAGCAGAGATCGGCGGGGACCCTACGAGCAGTACTTC
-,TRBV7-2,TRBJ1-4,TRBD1,CASSLAGQGVGEEKLFF,TGTGCCAGCAGCTTAGCGGGACAGGGTGTAGGCGAGGAAAAACTGTTTTTT
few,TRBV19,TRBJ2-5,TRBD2,CASSGSGGKLQETQYF,TGTGCCAGTAGTGGTAGCGGGGGCAAACTCCAAGAGACCCAGTACTTC
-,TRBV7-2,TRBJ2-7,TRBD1,CASSLVGQGYEQYF,TGTGCCAGCAGCTTAGTGGGACAGGGATACGAGCAGTACTTC
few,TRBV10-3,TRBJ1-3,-,CAILDADFGNTIYF,TGTGCCATTCTGGACGCGGACTTTGGAAACACCATATATTTT
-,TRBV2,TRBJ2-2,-,CASKMAGAGELFF,TGTGCCAGCAAGATGGCAGGGGCCGGGGAGCTGTTTTTT
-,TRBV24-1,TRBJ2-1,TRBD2,CATSDQGLAGASRQFF,TGTGCCACCAGTGACCAGGGACTAGCGGGGGCCAGTCGGCAGTTCTTC
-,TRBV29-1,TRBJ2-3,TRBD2,CSLTSGGFSSTDTQYF,TGCAGCCTGACTAGCGGGGGTTTCTCTAGCACAGATACGCAGTATTTT
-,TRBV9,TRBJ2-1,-,CASSVGPSEGSSYNEQFF,TGTGCCAGCAGCGTAGGGCCTAGCGAGGGGAGCTCCTACAATGAGCAGTTCTTC
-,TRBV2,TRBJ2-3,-,CASRLTIGGTDTQYF,TGTGCCAGCAGGCTCACTATTGGCGGCACAGATACGCAGTATTTT
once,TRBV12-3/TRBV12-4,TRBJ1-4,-,CACRPTGSNEKLFF,TGTGCCTGCAGACCGACAGGTTCTAATGAAAAACTGTTTTTT
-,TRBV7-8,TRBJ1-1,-,CASSLTDSGNTEAFF,TGTGCCAGCAGCTTAACAGACTCTGGAAACACTGAAGCTTTCTTT
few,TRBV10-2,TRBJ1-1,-,CASGPQNTEAFF,TGCGCCAGCGGGCCACAGAACACTGAAGCTTTCTTT
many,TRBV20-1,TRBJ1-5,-,CSAQSQNNQPQHF,TGCAGTGCCCAAAGCCAGAACAATCAGCCCCAGCATTTT
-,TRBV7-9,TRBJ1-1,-,CASSLDLTPEAFF,TGTGCCAGCAGCTTAGATCTGACTCCTGAAGCTTTCTTT
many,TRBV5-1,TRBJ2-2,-,CASSVLGKTGSGELFF,TGCGCCAGCAGCGTGTTGGGAAAAACAGGGTCCGGGGAGCTGTTTTTT
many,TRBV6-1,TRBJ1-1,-,CASSDDRGPNTEAFF,TGTGCCAGCAGTGACGACAGAGGCCCGAACACTGAAGCTTTCTTT
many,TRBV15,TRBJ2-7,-,CATSRGGDPYEQYF,TGTGCCACCAGCAGAGGTGGCGATCCCTACGAGCAGTACTTC
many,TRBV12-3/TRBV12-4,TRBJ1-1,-,CASSLGPGQGNQEAFF,TGTGCCAGCAGTTTGGGACCGGGACAAGGGAACCAAGAAGCTTTCTTT
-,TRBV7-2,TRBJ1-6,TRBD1,CASSFRTGGPSSSPLHF,TGTGCCAGCAGCTTTCGGACAGGGGGCCCATCCAGCTCACCCCTCCACTTT
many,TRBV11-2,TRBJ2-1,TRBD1,CASSLQGQGSEQFF,TGTGCCAGCAGTTTGCAGGGACAGGGGAGTGAGCAGTTCTTC
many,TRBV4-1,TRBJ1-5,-,CASSQGGGYSNQPQHF,TGCGCCAGCAGCCAAGGGGGGGGGTATAGCAATCAGCCCCAGCATTTT
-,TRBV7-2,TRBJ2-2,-,CASRPMGNTGELFF,TGTGCCAGCAGACCCATGGGGAACACCGGGGAGCTGTTTTTT
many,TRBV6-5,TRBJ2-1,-,CASSKKELADEQFF,TGTGCCAGCAGTAAAAAGGAACTAGCAGATGAGCAGTTCTTC
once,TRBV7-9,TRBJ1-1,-,CASSLARGTENTEAFF,TGTGCCAGCAGCTTAGCCCGGGGGACGGAGAACACTGAAGCTTTCTTT
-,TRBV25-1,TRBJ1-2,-,CASSAPGQDRGYTF,TGTGCCAGCAGCGCACCGGGACAAGATCGCGGCTACACCTTC
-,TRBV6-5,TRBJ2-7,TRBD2,CASSAGASRYGEQYF,TGTGCCAGCAGCGCGGGAGCTAGCCGGTATGGCGAGCAGTACTTC
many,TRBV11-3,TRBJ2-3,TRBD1,CASSLGTGSGDIDTQYF,TGTGCCAGCAGCTTAGGGACAGGGTCAGGCGACATAGATACGCAGTATTTT
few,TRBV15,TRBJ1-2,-,CATSINVGSPSYGYTF,TGTGCCACCAGCATTAATGTAGGCAGCCCCAGCTATGGCTACACCTTC
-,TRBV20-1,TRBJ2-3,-,CSAARGGGGDGDTQYF,TGCAGTGCTGCCCGAGGAGGGGGGGGGGATGGAGATACGCAGTATTTT
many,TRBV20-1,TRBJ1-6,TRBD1,CSARSQGQGNSPLHF,TGCAGTGCTAGATCACAGGGGCAGGGAAATTCACCCCTCCACTTT
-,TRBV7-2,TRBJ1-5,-,CASSLERNNQPQHF,TGTGCCAGCAGCTTAGAGCGGAACAATCAGCCCCAGCATTTT
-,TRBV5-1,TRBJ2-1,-,CASSLADWARSYNEQFF,TGCGCCAGCAGCTTGGCCGACTGGGCCCGCTCCTACAATGAGCAGTTCTTC
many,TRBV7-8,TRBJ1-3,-,CASSLGREFSGNTIYF,TGTGCCAGCAGCTTAGGAAGGGAATTTTCTGGAAACACCATATATTTT
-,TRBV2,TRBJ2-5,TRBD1,CASSRDRVETQYF,TGTGCCAGCAGTCGGGACAGGGTGGAGACCCAGTACTTC
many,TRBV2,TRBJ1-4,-,CASSASTTNEKLFF,TGTGCCAGCAGTGCTAGCACAACTAATGAAAAACTGTTTTTT
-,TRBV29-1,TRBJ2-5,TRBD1,CSVEKTGPETQYF,TGCAGCGTTGAAAAGACAGGGCCAGAGACCCAGTACTTC
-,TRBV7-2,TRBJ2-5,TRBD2,CASSPRTSGGLYQETQYF,TGTGCCAGCAGTCCCCGGACTAGCGGGGGCCTGTACCAAGAGACCCAGTACTTC
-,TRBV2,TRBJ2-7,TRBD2,CASSRTSGSYEQYF,TGTGCCAGCAGTAGGACTAGCGGGAGCTACGAGCAGTACTTC
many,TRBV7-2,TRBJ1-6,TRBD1,CASSLVTGVGNSPLHF,TGTGCCAGCAGCTTAGTAACAGGGGTAGGGAATTCACCCCTCCACTTT
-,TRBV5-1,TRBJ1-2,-,CASSRGWGRGTDGYTF,TGCGCCAGCAGCCGGGGATGGGGCAGGGGAACAGATGGCTACACCTTC
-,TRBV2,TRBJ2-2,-,CASSVGVGNTGELFF,TGTGCCAGCAGTGTGGGGGTAGGGAACACCGGGGAGCTGTTTTTT
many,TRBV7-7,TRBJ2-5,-,CASSLVLQETQYF,TGTGCTAGCAGCTTAGTCCTCCAAGAGACCCAGTACTTC
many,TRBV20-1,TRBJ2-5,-,CSAKGQRGQETQYF,TGCAGTGCTAAAGGACAGAGGGGACAAGAGACCCAGTACTTC
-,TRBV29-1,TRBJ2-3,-,CSVELALQHTQYF,TGCAGCGTAGAACTAGCCCTCCAACATACGCAGTATTTT
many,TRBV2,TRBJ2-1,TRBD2,CASNPRASGSYNEQFF,TGTGCCAGCAACCCCCGAGCTAGCGGGTCCTACAATGAGCAGTTCTTC
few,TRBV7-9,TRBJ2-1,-,CASSVSGSYNEQFF,TGTGCCAGCAGCGTCAGTGGCTCCTACAATGAGCAGTTCTTC
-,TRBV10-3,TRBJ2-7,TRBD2,CASSELAGGHYEQYF,TGTGCCAGCAGTGAACTAGCGGGGGGGCACTACGAGCAGTACTTC
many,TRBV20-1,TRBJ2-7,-,CSARDLTGRNYEQYF,TGCAGTGCTAGAGACCTGACAGGGAGGAACTACGAGCAGTACTTC